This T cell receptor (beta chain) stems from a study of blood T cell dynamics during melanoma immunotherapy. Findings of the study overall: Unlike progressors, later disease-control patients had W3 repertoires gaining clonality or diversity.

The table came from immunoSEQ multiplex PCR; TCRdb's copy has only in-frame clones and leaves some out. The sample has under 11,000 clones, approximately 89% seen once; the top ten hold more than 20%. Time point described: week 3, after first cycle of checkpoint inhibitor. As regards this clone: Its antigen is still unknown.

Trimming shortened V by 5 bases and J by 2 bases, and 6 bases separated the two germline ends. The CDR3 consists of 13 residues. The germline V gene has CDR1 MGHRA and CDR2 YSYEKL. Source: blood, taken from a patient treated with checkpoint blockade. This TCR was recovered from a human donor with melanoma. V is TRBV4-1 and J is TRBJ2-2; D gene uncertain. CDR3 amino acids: CASSRSNTGELFF. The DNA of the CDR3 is TGCGCCAGCAGCAGAAGCAACACCGGGGAGCTGTTTTTT.